The rows below give T cell receptor beta chains drawn from one sample of a study of regulatory T cells in long-lasting Graves disease. Each CDR3 protein is one row after TCRdb ran MiXCR on the multiplex PCR reads. The sample carries approximately 350,000 distinct CDR3 sequences, about 11% recorded once. The same data also contributed to another study, on T cells in Graves' hyperthyroidism and ophthalmopathy.

Material: peripheral blood mononuclear cells (PBMCs), obtained at new diagnosis, from a patient treated with antithyroid drugs. These receptors were collected from a woman aged 18-35 years with Graves disease. The CDR3 runs from the conserved cysteine through the conserved F or W. The D gene is left open where the match is weak. Rows may omit the clone size; those that give it use once, few, many or a size class.

clone_size,v_call,j_call,cdr3_length,d_call,cdr3_aa,cdr3_nt
NA,TRBV7-6,TRBJ1-1,15,NA,CASSLGAAHNTEAFF,TGTGCCAGCAGCTTAGGAGCAGCCCATAACACTGAAGCTTTCTTT
few,TRBV5-1,TRBJ2-1,15,TRBD2,CASSISGGTYNEQFF,TGCGCCAGCAGCATTAGCGGGGGTACCTACAATGAGCAGTTCTTC
many,TRBV20-1,TRBJ1-1,12,NA,CSARQGNTEAFF,TGCAGTGCTAGACAAGGGAACACTGAAGCTTTCTTT
NA,TRBV19,TRBJ1-1,13,NA,CASSVGTSLSAFF,TGTGCCAGTAGTGTCGGGACATCTCTCTCGGCTTTCTTT
many,TRBV7-2,TRBJ1-2,15,NA,CASSPQGTSDYGYTF,TGTGCCAGCAGTCCTCAGGGTACATCCGACTATGGCTACACCTTC
few,TRBV20-1,TRBJ2-6,17,TRBD1,CSARQGAVGSGANVLTF,TGCAGTGCTCGACAGGGAGCGGTCGGCTCTGGGGCCAACGTCCTGACTTTC
NA,TRBV7-2,TRBJ2-1,16,TRBD2,CASSAILAGEGNEQFF,TGTGCCAGCAGCGCCATACTAGCGGGAGAAGGCAATGAGCAGTTCTTC
many,TRBV7-2,TRBJ1-3,16,NA,CASSLRGLSSGNTIYF,TGTGCCAGCAGCTTACGCGGACTCTCCTCTGGAAACACCATATATTTT
NA,TRBV27,TRBJ1-5,14,NA,CASSLSKGGQPQHF,TGTGCCAGCAGTTTATCCAAAGGGGGTCAGCCCCAGCATTTT
few,TRBV6-1,TRBJ2-5,16,NA,CASSEDWRGHQETQYF,TGTGCCAGCAGTGAGGACTGGCGGGGGCACCAAGAGACCCAGTACTTC
NA,TRBV7-8,TRBJ2-2,14,NA,CASSLVDGAGELFF,TGTGCCAGCAGCTTAGTTGACGGAGCCGGGGAGCTGTTTTTT
many,TRBV3-1,TRBJ2-1,15,TRBD1,CASSPLQGAYNEQFF,TGTGCCAGCAGCCCCCTGCAGGGGGCCTACAATGAGCAGTTCTTC
many,TRBV6-1,TRBJ1-5,14,NA,CASKLQGINQPQHF,TGTGCCAGCAAGCTACAGGGAATCAATCAGCCCCAGCATTTT
many,TRBV3-1,TRBJ2-2,16,TRBD1,CASSHGDRSNTGELFF,TGTGCCAGCAGCCATGGGGACAGGTCGAACACCGGGGAGCTGTTTTTT
many,TRBV30,TRBJ1-6,13,TRBD1,CAWSRGLSSPLHF,TGTGCCTGGAGCAGGGGGTTAAGTTCACCCCTCCACTTT
many,TRBV2,TRBJ1-1,14,NA,CATNMGILGTEAFF,TGTGCCACCAATATGGGGATTCTAGGCACTGAAGCTTTCTTT
many,TRBV6-1,TRBJ1-1,15,TRBD1,CATRTTGKRGAEAFF,TGTGCCACCCGCACGACAGGGAAGAGAGGGGCTGAAGCTTTCTTT
many,TRBV28,TRBJ1-1,12,NA,CASYSTNTEAFF,TGTGCCAGCTATAGTACGAACACTGAAGCTTTCTTT
many,TRBV24-1,TRBJ1-1,15,NA,CATSDLRGVNTEAFF,TGTGCCACCAGTGATCTCCGAGGGGTGAACACTGAAGCTTTCTTT
many,TRBV6-1,TRBJ1-1,14,TRBD1,CASSQGQALTEAFF,TGTGCCAGCAGTCAGGGACAGGCCCTCACTGAAGCTTTCTTT
many,TRBV5-6,TRBJ1-1,15,NA,CASSFFIAMNTEAFF,TGTGCCAGCAGCTTTTTTATCGCGATGAACACTGAAGCTTTCTTT
many,TRBV7-2,TRBJ2-5,17,NA,CASGARPGGRGKETQYF,TGTGCCAGCGGAGCAAGACCCGGGGGCCGGGGGAAAGAGACCCAGTACTTC
NA,TRBV6-1,TRBJ1-5,16,NA,CATCAVGVYSNQPQHF,TGTGCCACTTGCGCAGTGGGGGTATATAGCAATCAGCCCCAGCATTTT
NA,TRBV12-3/TRBV12-4,TRBJ2-2,17,TRBD1,CASTPIPGQGGTGELFF,TGTGCCAGCACCCCGATTCCGGGACAGGGAGGGACCGGGGAGCTGTTTTTT
many,TRBV28,TRBJ2-6,16,NA,CASSSLKSSGANVLTF,TGTGCCAGCAGTTCCCTAAAGAGCTCTGGGGCCAACGTCCTGACTTTC
many,TRBV20-1,TRBJ2-1,14,TRBD2,CSATGLAEDNEQFF,TGCAGTGCTACCGGACTAGCGGAAGACAATGAGCAGTTCTTC
NA,TRBV5-1,TRBJ1-1,14,NA,CASSRSTVNTEAFF,TGCGCCAGCAGCCGTTCCACAGTGAACACTGAAGCTTTCTTT
few,TRBV29-1,TRBJ2-7,10,NA,CSVAQDEQCF,TGCAGCGTTGCTCAGGACGAGCAGTGCTTC
many,TRBV28,TRBJ1-5,11,NA,CASSRNQPQHF,TGTGCCAGCAGCCGCAATCAGCCCCAGCATTTT
NA,TRBV4-3,TRBJ2-6,18,NA,CASSQVPGFRSGANVLTF,TGCGCCAGCAGCCAAGTTCCGGGGTTTCGATCTGGGGCCAACGTCCTGACTTTC
many,TRBV20-1,TRBJ1-1,14,NA,CSARVVRVDTEAFF,TGCAGTGCTAGAGTGGTCAGGGTGGACACTGAAGCTTTCTTT
many,TRBV11-2,TRBJ2-3,16,TRBD2,CASSDYSGRAPDTQYF,TGTGCCAGCAGCGATTATAGCGGGAGGGCCCCAGATACGCAGTATTTT
few,TRBV5-8,TRBJ1-6,15,NA,CASSLGRATISPLHF,TGTGCCAGCAGCTTAGGCAGGGCGACGATTTCGCCCCTCCACTTT
few,TRBV6-1,TRBJ2-1,16,NA,CASSFLSVTLTSEQFF,TGTGCCAGCAGCTTCCTCAGTGTAACCCTTACGAGTGAGCAGTTCTTC
many,TRBV13,TRBJ1-4,16,NA,CASSSKPGTTNEKLFF,TGTGCCAGCAGCTCTAAACCAGGGACAACTAATGAAAAACTGTTTTTT
many,TRBV28,TRBJ2-7,13,NA,CASSPEIPYEQYF,TGTGCCAGCAGTCCTGAAATCCCCTACGAGCAGTACTTC
many,TRBV20-1,TRBJ2-2,17,TRBD2,CSARGLSGRANTGELFF,TGCAGTGCTAGGGGACTTAGCGGGAGGGCTAACACCGGGGAGCTGTTTTTT
many,TRBV9,TRBJ2-1,15,TRBD2,CASSATSGRAGEQFF,TGTGCCAGCAGCGCTACTAGCGGGAGGGCGGGTGAGCAGTTCTTC
NA,TRBV6-1,TRBJ1-2,20,TRBD1,CASSRTPSVGTGGWGYGYTF,TGTGCCAGCAGTAGAACACCTTCGGTCGGGACAGGGGGCTGGGGCTATGGCTACACCTTC
many,TRBV6-1,TRBJ2-1,14,NA,CASSGGSEGNEQFF,TGTGCCAGCAGTGGGGGATCCGAAGGGAATGAGCAGTTCTTC
NA,TRBV5-5,TRBJ1-3,17,NA,CASRYFPTVNSGNTIYF,TGTGCCAGCAGATATTTCCCGACGGTAAACTCTGGAAACACCATATATTTT
NA,TRBV5-4,TRBJ1-1,14,NA,CASSFRGADTEAFF,TGTGCCAGCAGCTTCCGGGGCGCGGACACTGAAGCTTTCTTT
many,TRBV5-1,TRBJ1-1,15,NA,CASSLGTADATEAFF,TGCGCCAGCAGCTTGGGAACAGCCGACGCCACTGAAGCTTTCTTT
NA,TRBV20-1,TRBJ2-3,21,TRBD2,CSARTVFPASSSRGVTDTQYF,TGCAGTGCTAGAACCGTATTCCCGGCTAGCAGCTCGCGGGGGGTAACAGATACGCAGTATTTT
many,TRBV6-9,TRBJ1-6,17,NA,CASSYLPGAGTNSPLHF,TGTGCCAGCAGTTATCTACCCGGGGCAGGGACCAATTCACCCCTCCACTTT
NA,TRBV7-8,TRBJ2-7,14,NA,CASSYAGASYEQYF,TGTGCCAGCAGTTACGCGGGGGCGTCCTACGAGCAGTACTTC
many,TRBV7-9,TRBJ2-1,15,NA,CASRSDRSSYNEQFF,TGTGCCAGCAGATCAGACCGCAGCTCCTACAATGAGCAGTTCTTC
many,TRBV20-1,TRBJ2-1,15,TRBD2,CSARPLAGQGFEQFF,TGCAGTGCTAGACCCCTAGCGGGCCAGGGATTTGAGCAGTTCTTC
few,TRBV4-3,TRBJ2-1,16,NA,CASSQVAPNLGNEQFF,TGCGCCAGCAGCCAAGTAGCGCCTAACCTCGGCAATGAGCAGTTCTTC
many,TRBV20-1,TRBJ2-3,12,NA,CSARRSTDTQYF,TGCAGTGCTAGAAGAAGCACAGATACGCAGTATTTT
many,TRBV5-1,TRBJ2-1,15,TRBD2,CASSLSTSGSDEQFF,TGCGCCAGCAGCTTATCGACTAGCGGGAGTGATGAGCAGTTCTTC